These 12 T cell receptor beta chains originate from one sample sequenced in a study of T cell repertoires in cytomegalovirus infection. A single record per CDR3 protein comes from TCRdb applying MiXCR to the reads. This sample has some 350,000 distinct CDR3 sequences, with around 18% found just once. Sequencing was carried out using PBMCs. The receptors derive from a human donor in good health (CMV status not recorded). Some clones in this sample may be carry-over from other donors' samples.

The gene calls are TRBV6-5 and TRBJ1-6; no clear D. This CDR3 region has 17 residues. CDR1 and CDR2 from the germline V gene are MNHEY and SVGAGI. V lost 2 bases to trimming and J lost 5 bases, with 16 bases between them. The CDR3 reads CASSYGRQTTNNSPLHF. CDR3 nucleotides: TGTGCCAGCAGTTACGGACGCCAAACTACTAATAATTCACCCCTCCACTTT.

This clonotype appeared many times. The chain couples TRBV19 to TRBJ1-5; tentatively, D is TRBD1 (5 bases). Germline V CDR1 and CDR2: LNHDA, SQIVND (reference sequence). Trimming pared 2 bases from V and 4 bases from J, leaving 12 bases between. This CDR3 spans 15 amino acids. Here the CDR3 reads CASSIIAGMNQPQHF. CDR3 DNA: TGTGCCAGTAGTATAATCGCAGGGATGAATCAGCCCCAGCATTTT.

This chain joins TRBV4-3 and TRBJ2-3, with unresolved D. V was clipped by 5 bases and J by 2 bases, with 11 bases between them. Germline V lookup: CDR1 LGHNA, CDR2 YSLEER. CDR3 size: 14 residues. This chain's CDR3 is CASSTGDFTDTQYF. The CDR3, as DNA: TGCGCCAGCAGCACTGGCGACTTCACAGATACGCAGTATTTT.

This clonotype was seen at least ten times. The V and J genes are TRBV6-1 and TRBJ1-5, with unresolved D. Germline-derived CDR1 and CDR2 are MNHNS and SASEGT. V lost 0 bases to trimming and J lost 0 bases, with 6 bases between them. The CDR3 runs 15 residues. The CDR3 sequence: CASSEAGVSNQPQHF. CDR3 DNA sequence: TGTGCCAGCAGTGAAGCCGGGGTTAGCAATCAGCCCCAGCATTTT.

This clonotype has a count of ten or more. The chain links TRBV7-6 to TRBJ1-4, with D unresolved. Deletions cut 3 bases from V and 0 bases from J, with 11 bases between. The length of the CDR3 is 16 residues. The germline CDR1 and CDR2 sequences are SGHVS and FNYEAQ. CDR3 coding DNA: TGTGCCAGCAGCTTTCTACCAGTAGCAACTAATGAAAAACTGTTTTTT. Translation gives CASSFLPVATNEKLFF.

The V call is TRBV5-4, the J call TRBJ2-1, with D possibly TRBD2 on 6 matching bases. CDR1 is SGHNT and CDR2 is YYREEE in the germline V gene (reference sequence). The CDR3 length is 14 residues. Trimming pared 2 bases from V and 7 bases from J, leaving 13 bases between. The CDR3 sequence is CASSFPGTSNEQFF. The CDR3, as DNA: TGTGCCAGCAGCTTCCCCGGGACTTCTAATGAGCAGTTCTTC.

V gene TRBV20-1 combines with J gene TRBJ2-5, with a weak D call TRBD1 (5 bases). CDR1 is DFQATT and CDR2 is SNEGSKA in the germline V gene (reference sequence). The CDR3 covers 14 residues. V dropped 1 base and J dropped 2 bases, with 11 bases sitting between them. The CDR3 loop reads CSARGWGPQETQYF. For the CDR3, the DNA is TGCAGTGCTAGAGGTTGGGGCCCGCAAGAGACCCAGTACTTC.

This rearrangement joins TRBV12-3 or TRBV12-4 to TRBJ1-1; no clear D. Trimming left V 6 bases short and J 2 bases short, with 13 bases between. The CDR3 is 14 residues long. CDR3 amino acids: CASSLLSDNTEAFF. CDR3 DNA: TGTGCCAGCAGCCTCCTATCCGATAACACTGAAGCTTTCTTT.

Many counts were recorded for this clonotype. CDR3: CASSRASALETQYF. The CDR3, as DNA: TGTGCCAGCAGCCGAGCGTCGGCGTTGGAGACCCAGTACTTC. The chain uses TRBV12-3 or TRBV12-4 and TRBJ2-5; the D is unclear. Trimming removed 6 bases at V and 5 bases at J, with 16 bases between. This CDR3 is 14 amino acids long.

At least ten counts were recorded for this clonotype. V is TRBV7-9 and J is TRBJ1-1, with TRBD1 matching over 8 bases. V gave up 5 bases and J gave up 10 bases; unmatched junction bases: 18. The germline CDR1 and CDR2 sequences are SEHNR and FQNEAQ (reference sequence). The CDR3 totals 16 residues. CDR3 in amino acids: CASSAATGALTFGAFF. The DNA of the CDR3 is TGTGCCAGCAGCGCAGCGACAGGGGCCCTCACGTTTGGAGCTTTCTTT.

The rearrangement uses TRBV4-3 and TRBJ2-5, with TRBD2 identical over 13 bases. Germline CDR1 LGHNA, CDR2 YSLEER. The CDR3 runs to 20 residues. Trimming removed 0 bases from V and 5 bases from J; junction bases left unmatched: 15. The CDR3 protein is CASSQEPPQGLAGESETQYF. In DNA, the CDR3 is TGCGCCAGCAGCCAAGAGCCGCCCCAAGGACTAGCGGGAGAGTCGGAGACCCAGTACTTC.

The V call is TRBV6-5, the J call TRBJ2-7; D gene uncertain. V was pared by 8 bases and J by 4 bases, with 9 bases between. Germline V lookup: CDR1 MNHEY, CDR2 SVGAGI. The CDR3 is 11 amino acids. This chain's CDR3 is CASGRGYEQYF. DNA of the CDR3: TGTGCCAGCGGTCGAGGTTACGAGCAGTACTTC.